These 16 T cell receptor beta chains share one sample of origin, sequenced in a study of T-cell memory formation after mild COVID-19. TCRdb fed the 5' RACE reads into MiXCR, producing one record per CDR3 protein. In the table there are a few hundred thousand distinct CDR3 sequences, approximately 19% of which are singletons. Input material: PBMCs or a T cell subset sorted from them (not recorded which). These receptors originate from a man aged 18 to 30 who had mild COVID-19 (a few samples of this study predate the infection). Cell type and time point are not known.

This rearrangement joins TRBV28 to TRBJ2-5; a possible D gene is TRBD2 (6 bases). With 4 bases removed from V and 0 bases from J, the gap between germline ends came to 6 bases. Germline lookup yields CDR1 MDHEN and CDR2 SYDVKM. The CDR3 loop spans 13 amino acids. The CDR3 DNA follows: TGTGCCAGCAGTTGGGGGGACCAAGAGACCCAGTACTTC. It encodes CASSWGDQETQYF.

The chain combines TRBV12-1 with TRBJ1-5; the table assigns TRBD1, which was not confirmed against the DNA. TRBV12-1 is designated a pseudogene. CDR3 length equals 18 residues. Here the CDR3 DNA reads TGTGCCATCCCGCGAGGGGACAGCTACCCTGGGAGCAATCAGCCCCAGCATTTT. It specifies CAIPRGDSYPGSNQPQHF.

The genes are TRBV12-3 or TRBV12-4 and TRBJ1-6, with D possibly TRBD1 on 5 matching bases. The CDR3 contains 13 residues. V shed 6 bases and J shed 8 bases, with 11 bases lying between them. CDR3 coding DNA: TGTGCCAGCAGAAACTCAGGGCATTCACCCCTCCACTTT. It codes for CASRNSGHSPLHF.

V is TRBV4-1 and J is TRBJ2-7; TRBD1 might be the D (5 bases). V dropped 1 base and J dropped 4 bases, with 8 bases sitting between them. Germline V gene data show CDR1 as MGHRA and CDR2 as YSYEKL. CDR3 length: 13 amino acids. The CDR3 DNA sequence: TGCGCCAGCAGCCAAGTACCAGGGTACGAGCAGTACTTC. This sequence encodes CASSQVPGYEQYF.

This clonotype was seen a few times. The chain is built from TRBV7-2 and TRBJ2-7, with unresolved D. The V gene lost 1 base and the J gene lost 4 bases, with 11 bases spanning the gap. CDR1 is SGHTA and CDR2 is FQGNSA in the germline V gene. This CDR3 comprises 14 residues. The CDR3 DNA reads TGTGCCAGCAGCTTAGACGGCTCAGCTTACGAGCAGTACGTC. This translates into CASSLDGSAYEQYV.

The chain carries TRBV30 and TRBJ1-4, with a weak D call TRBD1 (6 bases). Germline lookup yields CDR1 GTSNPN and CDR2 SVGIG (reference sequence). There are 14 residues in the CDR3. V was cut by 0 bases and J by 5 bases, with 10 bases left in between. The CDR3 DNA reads TGTGCCTGGAGTGTGAAGGGGACAAATGAAAAACTGTTTTTT. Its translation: CAWSVKGTNEKLFF.

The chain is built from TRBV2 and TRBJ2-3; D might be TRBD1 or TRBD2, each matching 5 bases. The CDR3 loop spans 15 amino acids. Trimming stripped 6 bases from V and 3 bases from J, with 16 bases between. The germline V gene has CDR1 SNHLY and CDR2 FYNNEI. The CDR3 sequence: CASSAGTSATDTQYF. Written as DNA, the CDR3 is TGTGCCAGCAGCGCCGGGACGTCTGCTACAGATACGCAGTATTTT.

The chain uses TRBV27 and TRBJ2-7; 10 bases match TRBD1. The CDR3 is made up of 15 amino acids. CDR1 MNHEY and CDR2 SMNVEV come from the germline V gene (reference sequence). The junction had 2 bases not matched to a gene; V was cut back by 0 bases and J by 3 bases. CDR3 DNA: TGTGCCAGCAGTTTATCTGGGACAGGGGACTACGAGCAGTACGTC. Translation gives CASSLSGTGDYEQYV.

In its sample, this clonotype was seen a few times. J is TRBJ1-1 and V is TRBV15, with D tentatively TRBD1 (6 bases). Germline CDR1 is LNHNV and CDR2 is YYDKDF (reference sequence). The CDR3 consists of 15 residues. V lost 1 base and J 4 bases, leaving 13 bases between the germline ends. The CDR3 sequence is CATSRATGLRTEAFF. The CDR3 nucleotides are TGTGCCACCAGCAGAGCTACAGGGTTACGCACTGAAGCTTTCTTT.

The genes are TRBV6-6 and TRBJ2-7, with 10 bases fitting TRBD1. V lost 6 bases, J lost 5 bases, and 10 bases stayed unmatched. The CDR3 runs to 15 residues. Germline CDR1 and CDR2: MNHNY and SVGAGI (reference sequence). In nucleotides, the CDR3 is TGTGCCAGCAGCCCGTCCCTGACAGGGGGCGACGAGCAGTACTTC. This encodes CASSPSLTGGDEQYF.

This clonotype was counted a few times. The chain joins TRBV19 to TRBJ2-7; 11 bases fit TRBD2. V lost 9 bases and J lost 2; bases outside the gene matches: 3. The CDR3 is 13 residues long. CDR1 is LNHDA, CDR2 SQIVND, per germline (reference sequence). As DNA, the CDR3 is TGTGCCAGCAGACTAGCGGGGACCTACGAGCAGTACTTC. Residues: CASRLAGTYEQYF.

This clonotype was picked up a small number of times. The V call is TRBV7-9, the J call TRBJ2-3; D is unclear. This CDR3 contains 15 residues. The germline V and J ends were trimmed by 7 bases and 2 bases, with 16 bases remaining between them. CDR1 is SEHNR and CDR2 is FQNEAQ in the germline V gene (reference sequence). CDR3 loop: CASTPSGGNTDTQYF. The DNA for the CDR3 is TGTGCCAGCACCCCCTCGGGTGGAAACACAGATACGCAGTATTTT.

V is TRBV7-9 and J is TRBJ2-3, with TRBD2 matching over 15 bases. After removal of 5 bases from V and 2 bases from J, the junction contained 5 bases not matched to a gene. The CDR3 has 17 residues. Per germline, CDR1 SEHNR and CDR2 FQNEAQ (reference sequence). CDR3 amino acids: CASSPGLAGGYTDTQYF. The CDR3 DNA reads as TGTGCCAGCAGCCCAGGACTAGCGGGGGGGTACACAGATACGCAGTATTTT.

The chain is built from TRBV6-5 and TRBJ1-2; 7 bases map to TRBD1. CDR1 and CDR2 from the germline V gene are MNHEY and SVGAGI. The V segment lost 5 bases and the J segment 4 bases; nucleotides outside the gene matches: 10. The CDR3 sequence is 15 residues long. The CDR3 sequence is CASSRHPQGTYGYTF. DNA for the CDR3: TGTGCCAGCAGTCGACACCCACAGGGGACCTATGGCTACACCTTC.

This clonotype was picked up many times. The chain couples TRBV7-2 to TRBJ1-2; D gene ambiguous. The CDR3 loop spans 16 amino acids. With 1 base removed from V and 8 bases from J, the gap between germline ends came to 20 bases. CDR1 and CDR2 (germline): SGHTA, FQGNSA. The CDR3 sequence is CASSLGLSPSSWGYTF. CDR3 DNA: TGTGCCAGCAGCTTAGGTCTCAGTCCGTCTTCATGGGGCTACACCTTC.

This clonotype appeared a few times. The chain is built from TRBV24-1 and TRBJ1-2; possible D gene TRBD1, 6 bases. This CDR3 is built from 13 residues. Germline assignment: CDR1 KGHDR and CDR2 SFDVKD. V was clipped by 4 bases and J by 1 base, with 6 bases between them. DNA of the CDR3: TGTGCCACCAGTGAAGGGGGTAACTATGGCTACACCTTC. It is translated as CATSEGGNYGYTF.